This TCR beta chain was identified during a study of T cell repertoires in cytomegalovirus infection. This CDR3 comprises 15 residues. Germline CDR1 is SGHNT and CDR2 is YYREEE (reference sequence). Trimming took off 4 bases at V and 2 bases at J, with 16 bases between the two ends. TCRdb fed the reads into MiXCR, producing one record per CDR3 protein. Of approximately 750,000 distinct CDR3 sequences listed, 35% to 45% are singletons. Study observations and caveats: The study found HLA-C-restricted CMV-specific TCR beta clonotypes dominating the ex vivo response.

Remarks on this clonotype: Its antigen is still unknown.

Sample: PBMCs. This rearrangement joins TRBV5-4 to TRBJ2-7, with unresolved D. The TCR originated in a human donor in good health (CMV status not recorded). Some clones in this sample may be carry-over from other donors' samples. DNA of the CDR3: TGTGCCAGCAGCATAGGGATAGGGAACCCCTACGAGCAGTACTTC. It yields the protein CASSIGIGNPYEQYF.